This section outlines one TCR beta chain sequence together with its context. Its cognate antigen is unknown. Since the CDR3 does not end with the conserved phenylalanine or tryptophan, this likely comes from a read error. It is unclear where the CDR3 begins or ends on the DNA, so no DNA is shown, and the CDR3 is as TCRdb lists it. Assay: immunoSEQ multiplex PCR; the TCRdb copy retains only in-frame clones and omits some. The table shows approximately 65,000 clones, with about 92% occurring only once. Germline CDR1 MNHNS, CDR2 SASEGT. A total of 11 residues make up the CDR3, ends included. The entry originates in a study of T cell clones after liver transplantation. Overall study results and limits: Migration into the graft, not deletion, may explain lost graft donor-reactive T cells.

The V call is TRBV6-1, the J call TRBJ2-7; the table's D call, TRBD1, was not checked against the DNA. The sequence was obtained from a human patient who received a liver transplant. Some T cells may be supplied by the graft donor. Specimen: CD4+ T cells from blood, collected nearly 26 months after liver transplant. This CDR3 reads CASSEPGHPRL.